This entry features one T cell receptor beta chain sequence. This record comes from a study of blood T cell repertoires in COVID-19. As for the study in general: Material from acute and convalescent COVID-19 was sourced from the United States, Italy and Spain.

Adults between roughly 18 and 89 years of age took part from under 25 US areas. Participants had their cohort set by participant-reported clinical history. This CDR3 has 14 residues. The ends lost 4 bases at V and 3 bases at J; junction bases unmatched: 6. Germline V lookup: CDR1 LNHDA, CDR2 SQIVND (reference sequence). Per the original data handling: Estimated nucleated cell counts came from reference gene primer amplification. The data were produced by immunoSEQ multiplex PCR, yet TCRdb's version contains in-frame clones alone and is incomplete. The V and J calls and the clone size are those of that table, but D and trimming were determined from the DNA. The table includes some 310,000 clones, around nine tenths detected once.

The chain combines TRBV19 with TRBJ2-7; 7 bases line up with TRBD1. Sequenced: PBMCs or T cells enriched from blood (not recorded which). The sequence came from a woman in her twenties or thirties who had recovered from COVID-19. CDR3: CASSTGTAVYEQYF. CDR3 DNA: TGTGCCAGTAGTACCGGGACAGCAGTCTACGAGCAGTACTTC.